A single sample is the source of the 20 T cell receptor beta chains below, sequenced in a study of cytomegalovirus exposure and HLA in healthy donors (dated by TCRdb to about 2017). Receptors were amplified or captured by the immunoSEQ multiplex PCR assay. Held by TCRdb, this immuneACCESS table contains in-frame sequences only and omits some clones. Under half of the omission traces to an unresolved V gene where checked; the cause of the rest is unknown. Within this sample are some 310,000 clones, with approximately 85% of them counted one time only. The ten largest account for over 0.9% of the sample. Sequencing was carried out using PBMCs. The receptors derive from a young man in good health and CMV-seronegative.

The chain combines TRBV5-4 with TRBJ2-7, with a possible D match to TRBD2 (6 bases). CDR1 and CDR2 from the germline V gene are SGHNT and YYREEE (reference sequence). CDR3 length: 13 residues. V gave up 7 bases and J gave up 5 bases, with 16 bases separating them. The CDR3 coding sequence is TGTGCCAGCGCTGAGGGTGCGGGAAACGAGCAGTACTTC. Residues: CASAEGAGNEQYF.

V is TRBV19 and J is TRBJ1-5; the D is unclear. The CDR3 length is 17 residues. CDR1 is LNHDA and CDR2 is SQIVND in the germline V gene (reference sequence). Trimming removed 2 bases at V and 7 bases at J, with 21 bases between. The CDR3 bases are TGTGCCAGTAGTATAATCTCAGTGGGAGGGCTTAGCCAGCCCCAGCATTTT. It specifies CASSIISVGGLSQPQHF.

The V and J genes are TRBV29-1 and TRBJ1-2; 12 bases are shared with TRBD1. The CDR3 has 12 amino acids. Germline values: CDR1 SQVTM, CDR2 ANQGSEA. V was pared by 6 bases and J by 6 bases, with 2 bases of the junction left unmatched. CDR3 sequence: CSVGQGAHGYTF. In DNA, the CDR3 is TGCAGCGTGGGACAGGGGGCGCATGGCTACACCTTC.

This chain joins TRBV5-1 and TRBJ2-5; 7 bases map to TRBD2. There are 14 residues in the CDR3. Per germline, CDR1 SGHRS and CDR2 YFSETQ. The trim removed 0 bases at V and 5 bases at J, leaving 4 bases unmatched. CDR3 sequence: CASSLGTSRETQYF. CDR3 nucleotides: TGCGCCAGCAGCTTGGGGACTAGTCGGGAGACCCAGTACTTC.

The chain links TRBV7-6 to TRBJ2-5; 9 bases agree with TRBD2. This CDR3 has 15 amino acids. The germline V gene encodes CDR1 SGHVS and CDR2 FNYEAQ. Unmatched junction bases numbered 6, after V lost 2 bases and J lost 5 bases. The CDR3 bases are TGTGCCAGCAGCTTAACGGCGGGGGGGAGGGAGACCCAGTACTTC. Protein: CASSLTAGGRETQYF.

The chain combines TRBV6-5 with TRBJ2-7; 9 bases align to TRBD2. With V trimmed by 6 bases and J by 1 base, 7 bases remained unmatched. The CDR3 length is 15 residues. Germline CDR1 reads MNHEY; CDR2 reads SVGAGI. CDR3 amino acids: CASSPLGLASYEQYF. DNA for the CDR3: TGTGCCAGCAGCCCCTTGGGACTAGCTTCCTACGAGCAGTACTTC.

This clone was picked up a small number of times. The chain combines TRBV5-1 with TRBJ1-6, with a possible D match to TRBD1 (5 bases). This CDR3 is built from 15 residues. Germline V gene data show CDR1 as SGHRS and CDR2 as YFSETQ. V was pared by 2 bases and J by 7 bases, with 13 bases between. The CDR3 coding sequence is TGCGCCAGCAGCTTAAGCAGGGTGGGAAATTCACCCCTCCACTTT. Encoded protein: CASSLSRVGNSPLHF.

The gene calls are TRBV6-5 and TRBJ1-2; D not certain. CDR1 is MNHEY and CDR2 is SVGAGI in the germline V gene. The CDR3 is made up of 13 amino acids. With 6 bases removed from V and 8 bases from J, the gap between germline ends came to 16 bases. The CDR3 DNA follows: TGTGCCAGCAGATCCACAAGGATCGGGGGCTACACCTTC. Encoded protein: CASRSTRIGGYTF.

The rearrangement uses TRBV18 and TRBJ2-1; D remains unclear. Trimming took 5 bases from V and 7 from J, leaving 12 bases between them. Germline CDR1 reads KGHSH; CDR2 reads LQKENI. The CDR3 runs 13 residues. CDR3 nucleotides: TGTGCCAGCTCAGAGAGCCAGAGGAATGAGCAGTTCTTC. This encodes CASSESQRNEQFF.

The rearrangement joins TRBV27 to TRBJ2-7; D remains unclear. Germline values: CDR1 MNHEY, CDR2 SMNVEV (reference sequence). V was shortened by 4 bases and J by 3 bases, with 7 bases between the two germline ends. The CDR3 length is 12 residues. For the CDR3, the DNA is TGTGCCAGCAGTTCCCTAGACTACGAGCAGTACTTC. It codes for CASSSLDYEQYF.

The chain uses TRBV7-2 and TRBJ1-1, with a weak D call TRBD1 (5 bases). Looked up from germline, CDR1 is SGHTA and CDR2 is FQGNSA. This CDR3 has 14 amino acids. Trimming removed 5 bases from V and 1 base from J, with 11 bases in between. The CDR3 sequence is CASSTVQGNTEAFF. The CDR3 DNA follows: TGTGCCAGCAGCACTGTTCAGGGGAACACTGAAGCTTTCTTT.

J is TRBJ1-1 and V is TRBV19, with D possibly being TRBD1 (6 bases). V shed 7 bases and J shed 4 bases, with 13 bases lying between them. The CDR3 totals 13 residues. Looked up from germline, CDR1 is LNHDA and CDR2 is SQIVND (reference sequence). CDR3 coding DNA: TGTGCCAGTACCGGGGGGGCGGGCACTGAAGCTTTCTTT. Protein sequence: CASTGGAGTEAFF.

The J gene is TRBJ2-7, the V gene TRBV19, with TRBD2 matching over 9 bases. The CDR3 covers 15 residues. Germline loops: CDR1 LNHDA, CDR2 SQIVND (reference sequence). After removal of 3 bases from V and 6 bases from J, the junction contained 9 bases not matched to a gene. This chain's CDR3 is CASSMSIAGVGEQYF. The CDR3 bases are TGTGCCAGTAGTATGTCCATAGCGGGGGTTGGCGAGCAGTACTTC.

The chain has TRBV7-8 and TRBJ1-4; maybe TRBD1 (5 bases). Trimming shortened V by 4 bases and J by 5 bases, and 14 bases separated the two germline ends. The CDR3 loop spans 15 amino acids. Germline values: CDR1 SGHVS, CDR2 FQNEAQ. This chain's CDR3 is CASSSQTQGNEKLFF. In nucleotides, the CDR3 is TGTGCCAGCAGCTCCCAAACCCAGGGAAATGAAAAACTGTTTTTT.

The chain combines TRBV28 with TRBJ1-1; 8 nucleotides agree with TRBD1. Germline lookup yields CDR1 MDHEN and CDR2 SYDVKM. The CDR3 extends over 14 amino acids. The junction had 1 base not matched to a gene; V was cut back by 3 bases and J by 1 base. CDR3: CASSLGQENTEAFF. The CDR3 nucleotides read TGTGCCAGCAGTTTGGGACAGGAGAACACTGAAGCTTTCTTT.

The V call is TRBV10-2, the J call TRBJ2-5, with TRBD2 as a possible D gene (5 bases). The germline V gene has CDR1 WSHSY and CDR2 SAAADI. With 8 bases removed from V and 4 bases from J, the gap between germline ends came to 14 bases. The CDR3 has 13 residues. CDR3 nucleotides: TGCGCCAGCGGATTCCAAGGAGGAGAGACCCAGTACTTC. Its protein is CASGFQGGETQYF.

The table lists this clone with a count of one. The CDR3 loop is CAWRNRGGNGYTF. The CDR3, as DNA: TGTGCCTGGAGAAACAGGGGGGGGAATGGCTACACCTTC. The genes are TRBV30 and TRBJ1-2; TRBD1 matches at 8 bases. The CDR3 is 13 residues long. In germline, CDR1 is GTSNPN, CDR2 SVGIG (reference sequence). The V gene end was trimmed by 3 bases and the J gene end by 6 bases; junction bases not matched to a gene: 6.

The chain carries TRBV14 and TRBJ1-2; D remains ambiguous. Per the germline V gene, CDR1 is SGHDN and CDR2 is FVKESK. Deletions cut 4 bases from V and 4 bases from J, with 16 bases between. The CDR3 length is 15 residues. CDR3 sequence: CASSPLDGRAYGYTF. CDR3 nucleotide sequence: TGTGCCAGCAGCCCTCTGGATGGGAGGGCCTATGGCTACACCTTC.

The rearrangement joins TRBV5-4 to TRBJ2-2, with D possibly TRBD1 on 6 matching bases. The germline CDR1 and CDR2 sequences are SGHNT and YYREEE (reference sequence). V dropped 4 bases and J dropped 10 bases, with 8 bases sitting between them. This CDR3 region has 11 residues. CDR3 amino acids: CASSGGEELFF. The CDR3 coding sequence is TGTGCCAGCAGCGGGGGCGAGGAGCTGTTTTTT.

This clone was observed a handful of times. This CDR3 reads CASGQGLTGELFF. CDR3 in DNA: TGTGCCAGTGGACAGGGACTTACCGGGGAGCTGTTTTTT. The chain is built from TRBV2 and TRBJ2-2; 8 bases line up with TRBD1. The CDR3 has 13 amino acids. Germline V lookup: CDR1 SNHLY, CDR2 FYNNEI. V gave up 9 bases and J gave up 5 bases; unmatched junction bases: 5.